This TCR beta chain was obtained from a study of blood T cell repertoires in COVID-19. Study-level background: Italy, Spain and the United States were the sources of the convalescent and acute COVID-19 samples. T cells, B-cell-depleted T cells, or PBMCs supplied cDNA or gDNA.

The method was immunoSEQ multiplex PCR; TCRdb's version includes in-frame clones alone and lacks a portion of them. The data contain about 230,000 clones, 84% of them singletons. This CDR3 has 15 amino acids. V lost 5 bases to trimming and J lost 5 bases, with 18 bases between them. Germline lookup yields CDR1 SGHVS and CDR2 FQNEAQ. The TCR originated in a man aged 35 to 55 who had recovered from COVID-19. Sequencing was carried out using peripheral blood. The chain uses TRBV7-8 and TRBJ2-5; weak D call: TRBD1 (6 bases). In nucleotides, the CDR3 is TGTGCCAGCAGCCCTTGGACAGCCCCGGGCGAGACCCAGTACTTC. Its protein is CASSPWTAPGETQYF.